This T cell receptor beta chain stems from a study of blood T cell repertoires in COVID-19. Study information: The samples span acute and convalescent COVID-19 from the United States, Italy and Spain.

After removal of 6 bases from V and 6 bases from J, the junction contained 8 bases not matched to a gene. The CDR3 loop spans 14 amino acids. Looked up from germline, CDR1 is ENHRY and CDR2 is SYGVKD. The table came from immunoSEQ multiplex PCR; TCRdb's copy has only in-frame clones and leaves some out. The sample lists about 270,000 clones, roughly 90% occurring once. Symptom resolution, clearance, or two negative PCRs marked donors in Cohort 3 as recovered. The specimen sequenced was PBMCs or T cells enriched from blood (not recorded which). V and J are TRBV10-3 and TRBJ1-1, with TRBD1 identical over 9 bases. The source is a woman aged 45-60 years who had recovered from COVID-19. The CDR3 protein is CAIRHTGTGPEAFF. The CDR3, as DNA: TGTGCCATCAGGCATACCGGGACAGGGCCTGAAGCTTTCTTT.